This T cell receptor (beta chain) was observed in a study of blood T cell repertoires in COVID-19. Study at large: Acute and convalescent COVID-19 samples came from the United States, Italy and Spain. T cells, B-cell-depleted T cells, or PBMCs provided the cDNA or gDNA that served as material.

Measured with immunoSEQ multiplex PCR; TCRdb has only the in-frame clones, and not every one. Seen here are some 260,000 clones, approximately 89% observed once, and the top ten hold approximately 10%. From germline, CDR1 is KGHSH and CDR2 LQKENI. CDR3 length equals 16 residues. The V end was cut by 6 bases, the J end by 5 bases, with 22 bases between. Seattle enrolled patients during active infection and tracked them longitudinally. The chain employs TRBV18 and TRBJ1-1, with D possibly TRBD1 on 6 matching bases. The sample was peripheral blood. The TCR originated in a woman between 65 and 79 years old with COVID-19, enrolled during active disease. CDR3 sequence: CASSLLLLQGETEAFF. The CDR3 bases are TGTGCCAGCTCCCTCCTCCTGTTACAGGGTGAGACTGAAGCTTTCTTT.